Listed here are 2 T cell receptor beta chains from one sample, sequenced in a study of T cells in Graves' hyperthyroidism and ophthalmopathy. RNA transcripts were the template for amplifying TCR beta CDR3 regions. HTBI primers were used for first-round RT-PCR of the TCR CDR3. TCRdb processed the multiplex PCR reads anew with MiXCR; each CDR3 protein has one entry. Here the sample spans approximately 610,000 distinct CDR3 sequences, 16% being singletons. The sequenced material came from blood. Receptors were obtained from a young woman with Graves' hyperthyroidism.

This clonotype is a singleton in its sample. The J gene is TRBJ1-5, the V gene TRBV12-3 or TRBV12-4; 10 bases align to TRBD1. V shed 7 bases and J 7 bases; nucleotides not matched to a gene: 7. The CDR3 is 14 amino acids. The CDR3 DNA reads as TGTGCCAGCACCGGGACAGGGGAGGGGCAGCCCCAGCATTTT. Amino acids: CASTGTGEGQPQHF.

This clonotype was seen more than once but under ten times. The chain uses TRBV7-8 and TRBJ1-2; D is uncertain. Per the germline V gene, CDR1 is SGHVS and CDR2 is FQNEAQ. The V gene lost 5 bases and the J gene lost 4 bases, with 23 bases spanning the gap. This CDR3 contains 17 residues. The CDR3 here is CASSPGKEEIVSYGYTF. The DNA for the CDR3 is TGTGCCAGCAGCCCCGGGAAGGAGGAGATCGTTAGCTATGGCTACACCTTC.